Included here is one TCR beta chain sequence, with context. The data stem from a study of blood T cell repertoires in COVID-19. Study as a whole: Samples taken during acute and convalescent COVID-19 were collected in the United States, Italy and Spain. T cells, B-cell-depleted T cells, or PBMCs supplied cDNA or gDNA.

Authors' processing steps: For nucleated cells, counts were estimated from reference gene primer amplification. Sequencing was performed with immunoSEQ multiplex PCR; in TCRdb, only in-frame clones are kept and a portion is missing. That table supplies the V and J calls and clone size; D and trimming were determined from the DNA. The table records some 700,000 clones, 85% to 90% of them present only once. Trimming took off 7 bases at V and 1 base at J, with 11 bases between the two ends. Germline CDR1 MNHEY, CDR2 SVGAGI. This CDR3 contains 13 residues. The sequenced sample consisted of peripheral blood. This clonotype was sampled from a woman younger than 30 with acute or convalescent COVID-19. This rearrangement joins TRBV6-5 to TRBJ2-7; maybe TRBD2 (5 bases). The CDR3 loop is CASIQPGSYEQYF. Here the CDR3 DNA reads TGTGCCAGCATTCAACCGGGGTCCTACGAGCAGTACTTC.